This note documents a single TCR beta chain sequence. Its antigen is unknown. Individuals who donated were healthy Caucasians from Russia aged roughly 6 to 90. V was clipped by 3 bases and J by 5 bases, with 1 base between them. In germline, CDR1 is LNHNV, CDR2 YYDKDF (reference sequence). This CDR3 comprises 11 residues. The data stem from a study of blood T cells in healthy people across ages. Overall study findings and caveats: In older individuals, TCR beta diversity per million T cells was lower, falling roughly linearly with age. Diversity was higher, and naive CD4+ cells more numerous, in long-lived donors than in aged donors.

Sample-barcoded 5' priming and a J-beta primer mix drove a second PCR of about 7 to 12 cycles. TCRdb analysed the 5' RACE reads with MiXCR anew, one entry per CDR3 protein. The profile covers approximately 1,700,000 distinct CDR3 sequences, with roughly 43% appearing a single time and 20% to 25% taken by the ten largest. The rearrangement links TRBV15 to TRBJ1-4; D is undetermined. The TCR comes from a human donor in good health. The specimen sequenced was blood. CDR3 sequence (DNA): TGTGCCACCAGCAGCAATGAAAAACTGTTTTTT. Residues: CATSSNEKLFF.